This entry lists 18 T cell receptor beta chains sequenced from one sample in a study of blood T cells in healthy people across ages. The use of a sample-barcoded 5' primer and a J-beta primer mix characterized a second PCR of roughly 7 to 11 cycles. MiXCR, run by TCRdb on the 5' RACE reads, gives a single entry per CDR3 protein. The repertoire holds 800,000 or so distinct CDR3 sequences, with around 25% as singletons. The same sample was also used in a study of T cells of mothers and their children.

Material: blood. The receptor set was obtained from a boy younger than 18 in good health.

With respect to this clonotype: One end of the junction is discordant with germline, which a read error may explain. The rearrangement links TRBV7-9 to TRBJ2-5; possibly TRBD1 for D (6 bases). Germline V lookup: CDR1 SEHNR, CDR2 FQNEAQ (reference sequence). The CDR3 totals 15 residues. The CDR3 region is CASGLVVGAAETQYF. The CDR3, as DNA: TGTGCCAGCGGCTTAGTAGTGGGGGCGGCAGAGACCCAGTACTTC.

This clonotype was picked up a small number of times. The chain links TRBV7-2 to TRBJ2-1, with D maybe TRBD1 (6 bases). V lost 7 bases to trimming and J lost 4 bases, with 17 bases between them. This CDR3 has 15 amino acids. Germline CDR1 SGHTA, CDR2 FQGNSA. Here the CDR3 reads CASNYQGSPYNEQFF. The CDR3 DNA reads as TGTGCCAGCAACTACCAGGGGTCCCCGTACAATGAGCAGTTCTTC. The variable domain in full, with the rest retrieved from reference TRBV7-2 and TRBJ2-1, is GAGVSQSPSNKVTEKGKDVELRCDPISGHTALYWYRQSLGQGLEFLIYFQGNSAPDKSGLPSDRFSAERTGGSVSTLTIQRTQQEDSAVYLCASNYQGSPYNEQFFGPGTRLTVL.

This clonotype has more than one count but fewer than ten. The rearrangement joins TRBV18 to TRBJ1-1, with a possible D match to TRBD1 (6 bases). This CDR3 is built from 15 residues. The ends were cut back, 1 base at V and 0 bases at J, with 9 bases in the middle. Germline V gene sequence: CDR1 KGHSH, CDR2 LQKENI. CDR3: CASSPQGHLNTEAFF. DNA of the CDR3: TGTGCCAGCTCACCACAGGGACACCTGAACACTGAAGCTTTCTTT.

The V and J genes are TRBV4-3 and TRBJ2-5, with 8 bases matching TRBD1. Trimming removed 5 bases from V and 2 bases from J; junction bases left unmatched: 7. Germline assignment: CDR1 LGHNA and CDR2 YSLEER. The CDR3 is 15 amino acids. The CDR3 loop reads CASSTHGTGQETQYF. As DNA, the CDR3 is TGCGCCAGCAGCACACACGGGACAGGACAAGAGACCCAGTACTTC.

This clonotype was recorded a few times. The J gene is TRBJ2-5, the V gene TRBV4-1; D is unclear. The V end lost 1 base, the J end lost 4 bases, and 7 bases lay between the germline ends. Germline CDR1 and CDR2: MGHRA and YSYEKL. CDR3 length: 13 amino acids. The CDR3 nucleotides read TGCGCCAGCAGCCAAGTTTGGGGAGAGACCCAGTACTTC. Translation: CASSQVWGETQYF.

This clonotype was seen only a few times. V is TRBV7-9 and J is TRBJ1-3, with 8 bases that match TRBD1. There are 13 residues in the CDR3. J was trimmed by 4 bases and V by 10 bases; bases with no gene match: 6. Germline V gene lookup returns CDR1 SEHNR and CDR2 FQNEAQ (reference sequence). DNA of the CDR3: TGTGCCACGGACAGGGTTTTCGGAAACACCATATATTTT. Its translation is CATDRVFGNTIYF.

The chain couples TRBV29-1 to TRBJ1-2, with D perhaps TRBD1 (6 bases). Germline-derived CDR1 and CDR2 are SQVTM and ANQGSEA. V dropped 3 bases and J dropped 1 base, with 12 bases sitting between them. The CDR3 has 14 amino acids. CDR3 loop: CSVERDTHNYGYTF. The CDR3 coding sequence is TGCAGCGTTGAGAGGGACACACATAACTATGGCTACACCTTC.

The CDR3 DNA sequence: TGTGCCAGCAGTCACGGGCCAGCCTACGAGCAGTACTTC. Translated, it gives CASSHGPAYEQYF. The V and J genes are TRBV28 and TRBJ2-5; D remains unclear. The assigned J gene may be wrong: the sequence end matches TRBJ2-7 better. Germline-derived CDR1 and CDR2 are MDHEN and SYDVKM. This CDR3 has 13 amino acids.

There are a few counts of this clonotype. The rearrangement joins TRBV28 to TRBJ2-7, with 9 bases lining up with TRBD2. CDR1 and CDR2 (germline): MDHEN, SYDVKM. V was clipped by 7 bases and J by 0 bases; unmatched bases: 4. The CDR3 has 14 amino acids. The DNA for the CDR3 is TGTGCCAGCACCAATAGCGGGAGCTCCTACGAGCAGTACTTC. It yields the protein CASTNSGSSYEQYF.

The chain has TRBV28 and TRBJ1-2, with 9 bases identical to TRBD1. The CDR3 spans 12 residues. The J segment lost 9 bases and the V segment lost 8 bases, leaving 7 bases of the junction unmatched. Germline V CDR1 and CDR2: MDHEN, SYDVKM. CDR3 sequence (DNA): TGTGCCAGCTCCGACAGGGGGGAGAGCTACACCTTC. Its translation is CASSDRGESYTF.

The V gene is TRBV20-1, the J gene TRBJ1-1, with a possible D match to TRBD1 (6 bases). CDR3 length: 15 residues. With 1 base removed from V and 4 bases from J, the gap between germline ends came to 16 bases. CDR1 and CDR2 (germline): DFQATT, SNEGSKA (reference sequence). The CDR3 DNA reads TGCAGTGCTAGAGCAGAAACAGGGAGGAGCACTGAAGCTTTCTTT. Protein product: CSARAETGRSTEAFF.

This clonotype was recorded only once. The CDR3, as DNA: TGTGCCAGCACCCTGACAGGGGAAAGAGAGACCCAGTACTTC. Residues: CASTLTGERETQYF. The rearrangement links TRBV12-3 or TRBV12-4 to TRBJ2-5, with 8 nucleotides matching TRBD1. V trimming: 7 bases; J trimming: 4 bases; junction bases outside the gene matches: 8. This CDR3 has 14 residues.

This chain connects TRBV6-5 to TRBJ1-1; D is undetermined. CDR3 length equals 13 residues. Trimming removed 7 bases at V and 8 bases at J, with 17 bases between. Germline CDR1 is MNHEY and CDR2 is SVGAGI. The CDR3 loop reads CASTRGPAREAFF. The CDR3 region has the DNA TGTGCCAGCACCCGAGGACCTGCGCGGGAAGCTTTCTTT.

The sample holds a few counts of this clonotype. The rearrangement joins TRBV7-3 to TRBJ2-6; TRBD2 might be the D (6 bases). The CDR3 has 16 amino acids. The ends were cut back, 5 bases at V and 1 base at J, with 12 bases in the middle. Germline values: CDR1 SGHTA, CDR2 FQGTGA. The CDR3 loop is CASSPGSGSGANVLTF. As DNA, the CDR3 is TGTGCCAGCAGCCCAGGAAGCGGGTCTGGGGCCAACGTCCTGACTTTC.

J is TRBJ2-5 and V is TRBV27; 9 bases match TRBD2. The ends lost 7 bases at V and 4 bases at J; junction bases unmatched: 4. Germline assignment: CDR1 MNHEY and CDR2 SMNVEV (reference sequence). The CDR3 loop spans 13 amino acids. This CDR3 is CASNSGSGETQYF. The CDR3 nucleotides are TGTGCCAGCAATAGCGGGAGTGGAGAGACCCAGTACTTC.

The genes are TRBV28 and TRBJ1-4; 7 nucleotides match TRBD1. The CDR3 loop spans 13 amino acids. V shed 7 bases, J shed 11 bases, and the junction held 10 bases outside the gene matches. The germline V gene has CDR1 MDHEN and CDR2 SYDVKM. CDR3 nucleotides: TGTGCCAGCACACGGGCAGGGGGTGGGAAACTGTTTTTT. Amino acids: CASTRAGGGKLFF. Drawing the rest from reference TRBV28 and TRBJ1-4, the complete variable domain is DVKVTQSSRYLVKRTGEKVFLECVQDMDHENMFWYRQDPGLGLRLIYFSYDVKMKEKGDIPEGYSVSREKKERFSLILESASTNQTSMYLCASTRAGGGKLFFGSGTQLSVL.

V is TRBV4-3 and J is TRBJ2-3; D may be TRBD2 (6 bases). The CDR3 spans 15 residues. Looked up from germline, CDR1 is LGHNA and CDR2 is YSLEER. V dropped 0 bases and J dropped 2 bases, with 9 bases sitting between them. CDR3 amino acids: CASSQDLAATDTQYF. The DNA of the CDR3 is TGCGCCAGCAGCCAAGACTTAGCGGCCACAGATACGCAGTATTTT.

V and J are TRBV28 and TRBJ2-4; the match to TRBD1 covers 9 bases. V lost 5 bases, J lost 9 bases, and 14 bases stayed unmatched. Germline V gene lookup returns CDR1 MDHEN and CDR2 SYDVKM. The CDR3 spans 16 residues. The CDR3 DNA reads TGTGCCAGCAGTATCCGACCGACAGGGGGACCCGGCATTCAGTACTTC. It codes for CASSIRPTGGPGIQYF.